The present T cell receptor beta chain was sequenced within a study of T cells in Graves' hyperthyroidism and ophthalmopathy. Overall study: Staff took peripheral blood when the initial diagnosis was made, before any treatment began. Notes on the study in general: The model forecast ophthalmopathy, anticipating it by a median about six months before onset. Blood held most thyroid clonotypes expanded above 0.001 frequency.

In germline, CDR1 is MNHNS, CDR2 SASEGT. The CDR3 consists of 17 residues. Unmatched junction bases numbered 7, after V lost 3 bases and J lost 3 bases. This clonotype has only a few counts. Its antigen is not known. TCR beta CDR3 regions were amplified from RNA. Using the HTBI primer set, a first-round RT-PCR was run on the TCR CDR3. A single record per CDR3 protein comes from TCRdb applying MiXCR to the multiplex PCR reads. In the table there are a few hundred thousand distinct CDR3 sequences, roughly 13% of which are singletons. The sequence derives from a woman in her 40s with Graves' ophthalmopathy. The chain carries TRBV6-1 and TRBJ1-4; 10 bases map to TRBD1. The sample was blood. In DNA, the CDR3 is TGTGCCAGCAGTGACCTCTGGACAGGGGGGGCTAATGAAAAACTGTTTTTT. Protein product: CASSDLWTGGANEKLFF.